This note documents a single T cell receptor (beta chain) sequence. TCRdb re-derived calls from the RT-PCR reads in MiXCR, one entry per CDR3 protein. Among hundreds of thousands of distinct CDR3 sequences listed, approximately 15% were seen once. This CDR3 has 14 residues. Germline V CDR1 and CDR2: DFQATT, SNEGSKA (reference sequence). Trimming at V came to 7 bases and at J to 0 bases, leaving 9 bases not matched to a gene. Specimen: memory CD4+ T cells from blood. The chain joins TRBV20-1 to TRBJ2-7; the match to TRBD2 covers 7 bases. This receptor was obtained from a female donor in good health, serving as a healthy control. The CDR3 here is CSGFSGGNSYEQYF. For the CDR3, the DNA is TGCAGTGGGTTTTCGGGGGGAAACTCCTACGAGCAGTACTTC.